This is a list of T cell receptor beta chains from one sample in a study of molecular identifiers for immune sequencing clone quantification. One entry per CDR3 protein results from TCRdb running MiXCR on the PCR reads. Counted here are a few hundred thousand distinct CDR3 sequences, around a fifth occurring once; the ten biggest clones make up 0.7% to 1%. The sample consisted of naive CD8+ T cells from blood, with Jurkat cell RNA spiked in. The receptors were sampled from a human donor in good health. Some libraries in this study had Jurkat cell RNA spiked in. Each CDR3 is given without its conserved first and last residue. A D gene is named only where the DNA matches it firmly.

V: TRBV12-5; J: TRBJ2-1; D: TRBD2; CDR3: ASALTSGGPNYNEQF
V: TRBV20-1; J: TRBJ2-3; D: TRBD2; CDR3: SATLLAGVSDTQY
V: TRBV6-2/TRBV6-3; J: TRBJ2-2; D: TRBD2; CDR3: ASSSATLAGGTGELF
V: TRBV19; J: TRBJ2-3; D: NA; CDR3: ASSPRATGSTDTQY
V: TRBV10-3; J: TRBJ1-1; D: NA; CDR3: AIRYEMNTEAF
V: TRBV9; J: TRBJ2-3; D: NA; CDR3: ASSVFSTGTQY
V: TRBV6-2/TRBV6-3; J: TRBJ2-2; D: NA; CDR3: ASSYSPRYIGELF
V: TRBV4-2; J: TRBJ2-7; D: TRBD2; CDR3: AGSPEWGLAYEQY
V: TRBV28; J: TRBJ2-1; D: TRBD1; CDR3: ASRDRAWHEQF
V: TRBV5-4; J: TRBJ2-1; D: NA; CDR3: ASSFNDRGNEQF
V: TRBV28; J: TRBJ1-5; D: NA; CDR3: ASSWAGRNQPQH
V: TRBV5-4; J: TRBJ1-2; D: TRBD1; CDR3: ASNRQGYYGYT
V: TRBV13; J: TRBJ1-1; D: TRBD1; CDR3: ASSSRDRGVEAF
V: TRBV20-1; J: TRBJ2-7; D: TRBD1; CDR3: SARDRDREYEQY
V: TRBV9; J: TRBJ2-2; D: TRBD2; CDR3: ASSKPTRRAGGDTGELF
V: TRBV19; J: TRBJ2-3; D: NA; CDR3: ASSIWAGSSTDTQY
V: TRBV20-1; J: TRBJ2-1; D: NA; CDR3: SARSGLNTDEQF
V: TRBV29-1; J: TRBJ2-1; D: NA; CDR3: SVVGQFISEQF